This TCR beta chain comes out of a study of T-cell memory formation after mild COVID-19. A 5'RACE reaction primed in the constant segment made cDNA libraries of TCR alpha and TCR beta, and these carried sample barcodes and UMIs. Each CDR3 protein gets one entry after TCRdb re-called the 5' RACE reads with MiXCR. This sample has more than 350,000 distinct CDR3 sequences, with around 20% found just once. Germline V gene data show CDR1 as SGHKS and CDR2 as YYEKEE (reference sequence). Deletions cut 0 bases from V and 7 bases from J, with 13 bases between. The CDR3 is made up of 14 amino acids. This clonotype was seen a handful of times. The antigen is undetermined. Study-wide findings and caveats: Certain responding clones were present in pre-infection memory, suggesting participation of cross-reactive memory. Later expanders leaned CD4+, whereas clones that contracted between day 15 and 85 were balanced CD4/CD8. Researchers report contracting CD4+ clones mostly in CM and EM, with CD8+ clones in EMRA.

The clonotype originates from an adult woman who had mild COVID-19 (a few samples of this study predate the infection). Cell type and time point are not known. The source material was PBMCs or a T cell subset sorted from them (not recorded which). The chain links TRBV5-5 to TRBJ1-2, with TRBD1 as a possible D gene (5 bases). CDR3 nucleotides: TGTGCCAGCAGCTTGGTGGAGGGACGGGGTGGCTACACCTTC. Protein sequence: CASSLVEGRGGYTF. Full variable domain (missing parts from reference TRBV5-5 and TRBJ1-2): DAGVTQSPTHLIKTRGQQVTLRCSPISGHKSVSWYQQVLGQGPQFIFQYYEKEERGRGNFPDRFSARQFPNYSSELNVNALLLGDSALYLCASSLVEGRGGYTFGSGTRLTVV.